Each of the 9 T cell receptor beta chains below was sequenced from the same sample in a study of OX40 agonist ivuxolimab in advanced cancers. TCRdb keeps only in-frame clones here, not all; method: immunoSEQ multiplex PCR. The repertoire holds more than 40,000 clones, with 88% as singletons. The specimen was CD4+ or CD8+ T cells sorted from blood, collected in a trial of the OX40 agonist ivuxolimab. Receptors were obtained from an adult with an advanced solid tumor such as melanoma, head and neck, liver or kidney cancer.

The chain has TRBV5-1 and TRBJ1-4; unclear D gene. The germline CDR1 and CDR2 sequences are SGHRS and YFSETQ. The CDR3 runs 14 residues. Between the trimmed V and J ends, which lost 3 bases and 1 base, there was a span of 7 bases. The CDR3 region has the DNA TGCGCCAGCAGCTCAGACGTAACTAATGAAAAACTGTTTTTT. It specifies CASSSDVTNEKLFF.

This clone was counted only a few times. The J gene is TRBJ1-5, the V gene TRBV6-1, with D tentatively TRBD1 (6 bases). The V gene's germline CDR1 is MNHNS and CDR2 SASEGT. The CDR3 has 16 residues. V dropped 3 bases and J dropped 1 base, with 13 bases sitting between them. In DNA form, the CDR3 reads TGTGCCAGCAGTGATGGGACACACCTAAGCAATCAGCCCCAGCATTTT. Its translation is CASSDGTHLSNQPQHF.

The table lists this clone with a few counts. The chain carries TRBV9 and TRBJ1-1; D perhaps matches TRBD1 (5 bases). Germline CDR1 is SGDLS and CDR2 is YYNGEE. CDR3 length equals 14 residues. V was pared by 1 base and J by 2 bases, with 9 bases between. As DNA, the CDR3 is TGTGCCAGCAGCGTATTCGGGGGTAACACTGAAGCTTTCTTT. This gives the protein CASSVFGGNTEAFF.

About this clone itself: The germline gene is not matched at one end of the junction; a read error may be the cause. The CDR3, as DNA: TGTGCCAGCAGCTCCGGGACCTTTACCTTCTTC. Residues: CASSSGTFTFF. The chain joins TRBV11-2 to TRBJ1-2, with TRBD1 as a possible D gene (5 bases). Germline V lookup: CDR1 SGHAT, CDR2 FQNNGV. CDR3 length: 11 amino acids.

V and J are TRBV7-9 and TRBJ2-1; 8 positions match TRBD2. This CDR3 spans 14 amino acids. Per germline, CDR1 SEHNR and CDR2 FQNEAQ (reference sequence). V shed 4 bases and J 8 bases; nucleotides not matched to a gene: 7. The CDR3 nucleotides read TGTGCCAGCAGCTCGAAGACTAGCGTCCATGAGCAGTTCTTC. It is translated as CASSSKTSVHEQFF.

This clone was seen just once. The rearrangement links TRBV27 to TRBJ1-2; D possibly corresponds to TRBD1 (5 bases). Germline CDR1 and CDR2: MNHEY and SMNVEV (reference sequence). V was shortened by 2 bases and J by 6 bases, with 10 bases between the two germline ends. This CDR3 region has 13 residues. CDR3 amino acids: CASSLAGLDGYTF. CDR3 DNA sequence: TGTGCCAGCAGTTTAGCAGGGCTCGATGGCTACACCTTC.

The chain recombines TRBV7-9 with TRBJ1-4; possibly TRBD1 for D (5 bases). Germline CDR1 reads SEHNR; CDR2 reads FQNEAQ (reference sequence). V lost 2 bases to trimming and J lost 8 bases, with 15 bases between them. This CDR3 has 15 amino acids. The CDR3 spells CASSLWGSVMEKLFF. CDR3 coding DNA: TGTGCCAGCAGCTTATGGGGCAGTGTCATGGAAAAACTGTTTTTT. Looking up the rest from reference TRBV7-9 and TRBJ1-4 gives the full variable domain: DTGVSQNPRHKITKRGQNVTFRCDPISEHNRLYWYRQTLGQGPEFLTYFQNEAQLEKSRLLSDRFSAERPKGSFSTLEIQRTEQGDSAMYLCASSLWGSVMEKLFFGSGTQLSVL.

DNA of the CDR3: TGTGCCAGCAGCCATCGAAGTATGGGGTTTTCCTACAATGAGCAGTTCTTC. This encodes CASSHRSMGFSYNEQFF. The rearrangement uses TRBV14 and TRBJ2-1; D remains unclear. Germline CDR1 and CDR2: SGHDN and FVKESK. Trimming removed 3 bases from V and 1 base from J, with 16 bases in between. The CDR3 totals 17 residues.

V gene TRBV7-9 combines with J gene TRBJ2-3; D is unclear. The V end was cut by 4 bases, the J end by 0 bases, with 5 bases between. The CDR3 totals 13 residues. CDR1 is SEHNR and CDR2 is FQNEAQ in the germline V gene (reference sequence). CDR3 nucleotide sequence: TGTGCCAGCAGCTCCCCTAGCACAGATACGCAGTATTTT. It yields the protein CASSSPSTDTQYF.